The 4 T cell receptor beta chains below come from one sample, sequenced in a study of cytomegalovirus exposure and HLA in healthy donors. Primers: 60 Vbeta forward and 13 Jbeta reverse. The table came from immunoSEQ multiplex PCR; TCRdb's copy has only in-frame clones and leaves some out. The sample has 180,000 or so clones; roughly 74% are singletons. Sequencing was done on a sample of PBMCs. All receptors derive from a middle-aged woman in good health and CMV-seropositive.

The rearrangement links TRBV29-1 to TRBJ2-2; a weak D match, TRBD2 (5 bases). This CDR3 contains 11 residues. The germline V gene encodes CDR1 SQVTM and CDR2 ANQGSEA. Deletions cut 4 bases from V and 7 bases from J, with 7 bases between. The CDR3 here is CSVAAGGELFF. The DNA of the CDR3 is TGCAGCGTTGCGGCGGGCGGGGAGCTGTTTTTT.

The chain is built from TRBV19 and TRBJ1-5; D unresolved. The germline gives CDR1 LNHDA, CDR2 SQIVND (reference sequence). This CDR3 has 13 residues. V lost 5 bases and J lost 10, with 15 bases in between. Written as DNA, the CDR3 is TGTGCCAGTAGTCCAGCGGGGAGCAATCCCCAGCATTTT. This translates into CASSPAGSNPQHF.

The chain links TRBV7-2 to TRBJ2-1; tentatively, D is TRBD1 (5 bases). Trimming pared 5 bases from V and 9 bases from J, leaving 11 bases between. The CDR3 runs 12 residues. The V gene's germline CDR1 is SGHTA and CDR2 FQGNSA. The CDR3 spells CASSIFQGEQFF. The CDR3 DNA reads TGTGCCAGCAGCATCTTTCAGGGTGAGCAGTTCTTC.

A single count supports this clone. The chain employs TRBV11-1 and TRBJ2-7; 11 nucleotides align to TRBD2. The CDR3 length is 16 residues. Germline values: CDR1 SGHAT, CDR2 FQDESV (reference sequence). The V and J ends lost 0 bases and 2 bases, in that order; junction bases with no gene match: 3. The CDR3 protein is CASSLAGSGRAYEQYF. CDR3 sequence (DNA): TGTGCCAGCAGCTTAGCTGGTAGCGGGAGGGCCTACGAGCAGTACTTC.